The rows below give T cell receptor beta chains drawn from one sample of a study of tumor-infiltrating lymphocytes in primary liver carcinoma. Each CDR3 protein is one row after TCRdb ran MiXCR on the multiplex PCR reads. The sample contains 95,000 to 100,000 distinct CDR3 sequences, about two thirds of which appear only once. Sample: liver tumor tissue from sampling region 2. The receptors were gathered from a woman between 55 and 75 years old with primary liver carcinoma and hepatitis B virus infection. The CDR3 runs from the conserved cysteine through the conserved F or W. Each record gives: clone size, J gene, D gene, V gene, CDR3 DNA, CDR3 protein. A D gene is named only where the DNA matches it firmly. Only part of the rows carry a size: once, few, many, or a class if the clone is expanded.

clone size: NA; J gene: TRBJ1-4; D gene: NA; V gene: TRBV5-1; CDR3 DNA: TGCGCCAGCAGGCCAGGGATTCCGACAAATGAAAAACTGTTTTTT; CDR3 protein: CASRPGIPTNEKLFF
clone size: NA; J gene: TRBJ2-1; D gene: TRBD2; V gene: TRBV29-1; CDR3 DNA: TGCAGTGCTACGACTAGCGGTCGTGAGCAGTTCTTC; CDR3 protein: CSATTSGREQFF
clone size: many; J gene: TRBJ2-3; D gene: NA; V gene: TRBV28; CDR3 DNA: TGTGCCAGCAGGGGGCCCACAGATACGCAGTATTTT; CDR3 protein: CASRGPTDTQYF
clone size: NA; J gene: TRBJ2-3; D gene: NA; V gene: TRBV11-2; CDR3 DNA: TGTGCCAGCAGCCCCTGGGCTGATATGCACTATTTT; CDR3 protein: CASSPWADMHYF
clone size: NA; J gene: TRBJ1-6; D gene: NA; V gene: TRBV6-5; CDR3 DNA: TGTGCCAGCAGTTACTTTGGGAGTGTTGGATCACCCCTCCGCTTT; CDR3 protein: CASSYFGSVGSPLRF
clone size: NA; J gene: TRBJ2-7; D gene: NA; V gene: TRBV11-2; CDR3 DNA: TGTGCCAGCAGCCGCCCTTCATGGCCTAGCGAGCAGTACTTC; CDR3 protein: CASSRPSWPSEQYF
clone size: NA; J gene: TRBJ2-3; D gene: TRBD2; V gene: TRBV11-2; CDR3 DNA: TGTGCCAGCAGCCCTGGACTAGCGTTCCCAGATACGCATTATTTT; CDR3 protein: CASSPGLAFPDTHYF
clone size: NA; J gene: TRBJ2-7; D gene: NA; V gene: TRBV29-1; CDR3 DNA: TGCAGCATTTCTGGACGTAACCCCTACGAGCAGTACTTC; CDR3 protein: CSISGRNPYEQYF
clone size: many; J gene: TRBJ2-7; D gene: TRBD1; V gene: TRBV6-5; CDR3 DNA: TGTGCCGTGGGACAGGGGGTTTACGAGCAGTACTTC; CDR3 protein: CAVGQGVYEQYF
clone size: NA; J gene: TRBJ2-7; D gene: TRBD1; V gene: TRBV10-3; CDR3 DNA: TGTGCCATCAATCCCGCCTCCGGGACAGGAATCTACGAGCAGTATTTC; CDR3 protein: CAINPASGTGIYEQYF
clone size: medium-sized; J gene: TRBJ2-3; D gene: TRBD2; V gene: TRBV11-3; CDR3 DNA: TGTGCCAGCAGCTTAGAAGCGGGAGGACCAGATACGCAGTATTTT; CDR3 protein: CASSLEAGGPDTQYF
clone size: many; J gene: TRBJ1-1; D gene: NA; V gene: TRBV29-1; CDR3 DNA: TGCAGCGTTGTGAAGGGCGGGAACACTGAAGCTTTCTTT; CDR3 protein: CSVVKGGNTEAFF
clone size: NA; J gene: TRBJ2-2; D gene: TRBD2; V gene: TRBV7-9; CDR3 DNA: TGTGCCAGCATAATTACTAGCGGCCGCGCGATCGGGGAGCTGTTTTTT; CDR3 protein: CASIITSGRAIGELFF
clone size: NA; J gene: TRBJ2-1; D gene: TRBD2; V gene: TRBV12-3/TRBV12-4; CDR3 DNA: TGTGCCTGCTTGAGACTAGCGGGAATCTACAATGATCAGTTCTTC; CDR3 protein: CACLRLAGIYNDQFF
clone size: many; J gene: TRBJ2-1; D gene: NA; V gene: TRBV5-1; CDR3 DNA: TGCGCCAGCAGCTTGCCCAGGGCCTTAAGCAATGAGCAGTTCTTC; CDR3 protein: CASSLPRALSNEQFF
clone size: NA; J gene: TRBJ2-3; D gene: TRBD2; V gene: TRBV23-1; CDR3 DNA: TGCGCCAGCAGTCAATTCCAGCGGGAGGGCCCTCTACGCACAGATACGCAGTATTTT; CDR3 protein: CASSQFQREGPLRTDTQYF
clone size: many; J gene: TRBJ1-1; D gene: TRBD1; V gene: TRBV2; CDR3 DNA: TGTGCCAGCAGTGCCCAGGGGGTTTGGACTGAAGCTTTCTTT; CDR3 protein: CASSAQGVWTEAFF
clone size: NA; J gene: TRBJ2-7; D gene: NA; V gene: TRBV6-1; CDR3 DNA: TGCGCCACCGATCAAATAAGGACCTACGAGCAGTACTTC; CDR3 protein: CATDQIRTYEQYF
clone size: NA; J gene: TRBJ1-2; D gene: NA; V gene: TRBV7-2; CDR3 DNA: TGTGCCAGCAGCTTACCGGTTCACTATGGCTACACCTTC; CDR3 protein: CASSLPVHYGYTF
clone size: many; J gene: TRBJ2-1; D gene: TRBD2; V gene: TRBV6-6; CDR3 DNA: TGTGCCAGCAGCCCCGCCGGGACTAGCGCCAATGAGCAGTTCTTC; CDR3 protein: CASSPAGTSANEQFF
clone size: NA; J gene: TRBJ2-5; D gene: NA; V gene: TRBV28; CDR3 DNA: TGTGCCAGCAGTTCGCATCAGGACTTCCAAGAGACCCAGTACTTC; CDR3 protein: CASSSHQDFQETQYF
clone size: NA; J gene: TRBJ2-1; D gene: NA; V gene: TRBV11-3; CDR3 DNA: TGTGTCAGCAGTGTCGGGGGCTGCAATGAACAGTTCTTC; CDR3 protein: CVSSVGGCNEQFF
clone size: once; J gene: TRBJ2-1; D gene: NA; V gene: TRBV11-2; CDR3 DNA: TGTGCCAGCAGCCTCGGGATTAAGTCCTACAAAGAGCAGCTCTTC; CDR3 protein: CASSLGIKSYKEQLF
clone size: many; J gene: TRBJ1-5; D gene: TRBD1; V gene: TRBV6-1; CDR3 DNA: TGTGCCAGCAGCAGGACAGGCGGCAATCAGCCCCAGCATTTT; CDR3 protein: CASSRTGGNQPQHF
clone size: many; J gene: TRBJ1-2; D gene: NA; V gene: TRBV28; CDR3 DNA: TGTGCCAGCAGTTCATCGGGACAACCAGAGGGCTATGGCTACACCTTC; CDR3 protein: CASSSSGQPEGYGYTF
clone size: NA; J gene: TRBJ1-2; D gene: TRBD1; V gene: TRBV12-3/TRBV12-4; CDR3 DNA: TGTGCCAGCATTTCGGGACAGGGGACGGGTAACTATGGCTACACTTTC; CDR3 protein: CASISGQGTGNYGYTF
clone size: few; J gene: TRBJ2-3; D gene: TRBD2; V gene: TRBV11-2; CDR3 DNA: TGTGCCAGCAGTCAGGGACTAGTGAATACGCAGTATTTT; CDR3 protein: CASSQGLVNTQYF
clone size: NA; J gene: TRBJ2-1; D gene: TRBD1; V gene: TRBV28; CDR3 DNA: TGTGCCAGCAACAACGGACAGGGATACAATGAGCAGTTCTTC; CDR3 protein: CASNNGQGYNEQFF
clone size: NA; J gene: TRBJ2-1; D gene: NA; V gene: TRBV6-1; CDR3 DNA: TGTGCTAGCAGTCGGGAGACTAGGGTAGGCAAGCAGTTCTTC; CDR3 protein: CASSRETRVGKQFF
clone size: NA; J gene: TRBJ1-3; D gene: TRBD1; V gene: TRBV6-6; CDR3 DNA: TGTGCCGGCAATACAGGGGACTCACCTGCGTCTGGAAACACCATATACTTT; CDR3 protein: CAGNTGDSPASGNTIYF
clone size: NA; J gene: TRBJ2-3; D gene: TRBD2; V gene: TRBV29-1; CDR3 DNA: TGCGGCGTCACTAGCGGCAGCACAGATATGCAGTATTTT; CDR3 protein: CGVTSGSTDMQYF
clone size: NA; J gene: TRBJ1-2; D gene: NA; V gene: TRBV11-2; CDR3 DNA: TGTGCCAGCAGGTCACACTGGGATGGGTATGGCTACACCTTC; CDR3 protein: CASRSHWDGYGYTF
clone size: NA; J gene: TRBJ2-2; D gene: NA; V gene: TRBV7-9; CDR3 DNA: TGTGCCAGCAGCTTAGCGGGAAACACCGGGGAGCTGTTTTTT; CDR3 protein: CASSLAGNTGELFF
clone size: NA; J gene: TRBJ2-3; D gene: TRBD1; V gene: TRBV7-8; CDR3 DNA: TGTGCCAGCAGCCCACCCGGAACAGGGGTTCCAGATACGCGGTATTTT; CDR3 protein: CASSPPGTGVPDTRYF
clone size: few; J gene: TRBJ1-4; D gene: NA; V gene: TRBV15; CDR3 DNA: TGTGCCACCAGCGGGACCTTGGGGGAAAAACTGTTTTTT; CDR3 protein: CATSGTLGEKLFF
clone size: NA; J gene: TRBJ2-2; D gene: NA; V gene: TRBV11-3; CDR3 DNA: TGTGCCAGCGGCTTAGATCTCTGGGACACAGAGGACACCGTGGAGCTGTTTTTT; CDR3 protein: CASGLDLWDTEDTVELFF
clone size: NA; J gene: TRBJ1-1; D gene: TRBD1; V gene: TRBV28; CDR3 DNA: TGTGCCAGCACCCCGGAGGGGGCGCAGAACACTGAAGCTTTCTTT; CDR3 protein: CASTPEGAQNTEAFF
clone size: NA; J gene: TRBJ1-5; D gene: TRBD1; V gene: TRBV7-9; CDR3 DNA: TGTGCCAGCAGCAAAACGACAGGGGGCAATCAGTCCCAGCATTTT; CDR3 protein: CASSKTTGGNQSQHF
clone size: many; J gene: TRBJ2-3; D gene: TRBD1; V gene: TRBV6-1; CDR3 DNA: TGTGCCAGCGGCCGGGACAGGGTCATGGGCACAGATACGCAGTATTTT; CDR3 protein: CASGRDRVMGTDTQYF
clone size: NA; J gene: TRBJ2-1; D gene: NA; V gene: TRBV18; CDR3 DNA: TGTGCCAGCTGGCCGCCAGTCTACAATGAGCAGTTCTTC; CDR3 protein: CASWPPVYNEQFF
clone size: NA; J gene: TRBJ2-7; D gene: NA; V gene: TRBV12-3/TRBV12-4; CDR3 DNA: TGTGCCTTCAGCTCACAGGGAGACGAGCAGTACTTC; CDR3 protein: CAFSSQGDEQYF
clone size: NA; J gene: TRBJ2-3; D gene: NA; V gene: TRBV28; CDR3 DNA: TGTGCCAGCAGGGACGGGGCTGGCGCAGATACGCAGTATTTT; CDR3 protein: CASRDGAGADTQYF